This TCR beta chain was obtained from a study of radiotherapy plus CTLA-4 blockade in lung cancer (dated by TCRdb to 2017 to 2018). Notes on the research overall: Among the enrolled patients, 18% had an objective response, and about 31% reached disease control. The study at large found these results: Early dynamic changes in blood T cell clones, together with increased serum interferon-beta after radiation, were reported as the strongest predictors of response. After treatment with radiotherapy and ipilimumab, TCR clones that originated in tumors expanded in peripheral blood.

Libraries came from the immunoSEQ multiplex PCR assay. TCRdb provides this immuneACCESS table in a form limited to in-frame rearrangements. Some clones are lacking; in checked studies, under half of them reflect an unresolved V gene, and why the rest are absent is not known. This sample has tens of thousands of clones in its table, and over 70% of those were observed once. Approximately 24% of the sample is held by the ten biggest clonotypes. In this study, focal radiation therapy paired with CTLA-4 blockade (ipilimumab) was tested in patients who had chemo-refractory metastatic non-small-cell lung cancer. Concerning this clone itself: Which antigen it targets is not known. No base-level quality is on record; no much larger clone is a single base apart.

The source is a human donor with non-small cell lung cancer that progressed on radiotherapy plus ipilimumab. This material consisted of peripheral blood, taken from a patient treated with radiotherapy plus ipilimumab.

The DNA reads TGTGCCAGCAGCTCCACAGGGGGAGGAACCGGGGAGCTGTTTTTT. This gives the protein CASSSTGGGTGELFF. Here the chain combines TRBV7-3 and TRBJ2-2; TRBD1 lines up with 8 middle nucleotides. From V the trimming removes 4 bases and from J it removes 5 bases, while the gene matches leave 6 bases of the junction unaccounted for. Looking up the germline V gene yields CDR1 SGHTA and CDR2 FQGTGA. CDR3 length: 15 amino acids, cysteine to phenylalanine. The DNA shown is the 45-base CDR3, in frame from base 1.